Sequencing of this T cell receptor beta chain was carried out in a study of blood T cell repertoires in COVID-19. Libraries were prepared by immunoSEQ multiplex PCR; TCRdb keeps only in-frame clonotypes and omits some of them. The table records fewer than 350,000 clones, approximately 84% of them present only once. V lost 1 base and J lost 7, with 5 bases in between. The germline V gene has CDR1 SGHAT and CDR2 FQNNGV. CDR3 size: 13 residues. This sequence originates from a woman in her twenties or thirties who had recovered from COVID-19. Sequenced: peripheral blood. V gene TRBV11-2 combines with J gene TRBJ1-6; unclear D gene. This CDR3 is CASSLVENSPLHF. The CDR3 coding sequence is TGTGCCAGCAGCTTAGTGGAGAATTCACCCCTCCACTTT.